The clone carrying this T cell receptor beta chain was recorded many times. Its specificity is not known. Read sequence stops 3 residues before the CDR3 end, and the germline J gene provides the missing end. Germline loops: CDR1 SGHNT, CDR2 YYREEE (reference sequence). The V end lost 2 bases, the J end lost 2 bases, and 10 bases lay between the germline ends. The length of the CDR3 is 15 residues. Assay used: immunoSEQ multiplex PCR; TCRdb lists only in-frame clones, some missing. Singletons are absent from the sample, which has fewer than 75,000 clones. This sample is part of a study of T cell clonality in common variable immunodeficiency. Study-level results: CVID subjects shared fewer TCRbeta clones than healthy controls did.

Caucasian heritage predominated among both patients and controls. Donors gave roughly 4.5 to 8 ml heparinized peripheral whole blood. This chain uses TRBV5-4 with TRBJ2-2, with D perhaps matching TRBD1 (6 bases). The TCR sequence derives from a person between 18 and 75 years old in good health. Sequencing was performed on peripheral blood mononuclear cells. The DNA read from the CDR3 is TGTGCCAGCAGCTTTGGACAGCCCAACACCGGGGAG. Protein: CASSFGQPNTGE. In full, the CDR3 reads CASSFGQPNTGELFF. Looking up the rest from reference TRBV5-4 and TRBJ2-2 gives the full variable domain: ETGVTQSPTHLIKTRGQQVTLRCSSQSGHNTVSWYQQALGQGPQFIFQYYREEENGRGNFPPRFSGLQFPNYSSELNVNALELDDSALYLCASSFGQPNTGELFFGEGSRLTVL.